The entry below gives a single TCR beta chain sequence along with its context. What it binds is unknown. This entry comes from a study of OX40 agonist ivuxolimab in advanced cancers. Study-wide background: At doses from 0.01 to 10 mg/kg, patients were given intravenous ivuxolimab every 2 weeks. Findings and limits, study-wide: CD4+ and CD8+ blood T cells expanded clonally by week 6 at 0.1 to 3.0 mg/kg. Determination of antigen specificity was not performed for the expanded peripheral T cells.

Sequencing used immunoSEQ multiplex PCR; TCRdb keeps in-frame clones, though not all of them. The repertoire consists of about 25,000 clones, with 65% to 90% occurring once and the leading ten covering approximately 42%. Trimming took off 2 bases at V and 7 bases at J, with 12 bases between the two ends. The germline V gene encodes CDR1 MNHEY and CDR2 SVGAGI. The CDR3 sequence is 13 residues long. Sequencing used CD4+ or CD8+ T cells sorted from blood, obtained in a trial of the OX40 agonist ivuxolimab. This sequence originates from an adult with an advanced solid tumor such as melanoma, head and neck, liver or kidney cancer. This chain links TRBV6-5 with TRBJ2-7; D gene ambiguous. CDR3 bases: TGTGCCAGCAGTTACGGGATGGGGTGGGAGCAGTACTTC. This codes for CASSYGMGWEQYF.